The present T cell receptor beta chain was sequenced within a study of regulatory T cells in long-lasting Graves disease. Study context: Duration of antithyroid drug therapy among newly diagnosed Graves' patients was under 3 months. Whole-study results and caveats: Since the sample size was small, accuracy may have been reduced.

The time point is: newly diagnosed GD, antithyroid drugs for less than 3 months. RNA from PBMCs was the source of the TCR library. This clonotype was observed at least ten times. Its antigen remains unknown. V gave up 5 bases and J gave up 0 bases; unmatched junction bases: 8. The CDR3 runs 16 residues. The V gene's germline CDR1 is MDHEN and CDR2 SYDVKM. According to the study, TCR beta libraries were built with iRepertoire HTBI primers and CDR3-region Arm-PCR. TCRdb processed the multiplex PCR reads anew with MiXCR; each CDR3 protein has one entry. The table lists 580,000 or so distinct CDR3 sequences, about 15% of them singletons. The data also belong to a second study, concerning T cells in Graves' hyperthyroidism and ophthalmopathy. That work states: Patients aged 18 to 65 with hyperthyroidism were newly diagnosed, with duration under 2 months.

The clonotype originates from a man aged 18-30 years with Graves disease. V usage is TRBV28 and J usage is TRBJ2-3; TRBD1 matches at 7 bases. The sequencing used peripheral blood mononuclear cells (PBMCs), collected at new diagnosis, from a patient treated with antithyroid drugs. The CDR3: CASSPDRATSTDTQYF. The CDR3 DNA reads as TGTGCCAGCAGTCCTGACAGGGCCACTAGCACAGATACGCAGTATTTT.